Listed below are T cell receptor beta chains from one sample, sequenced in a study of blood T cell repertoires in COVID-19. Method: immunoSEQ multiplex PCR; TCRdb's copy keeps in-frame clones and lacks some. The table lists tens of thousands of clones, approximately 88% of them singletons. Sequencing was performed on peripheral blood. These TCRs come from a man between 45 and 60 years old with active COVID-19. Each CDR3 is given with its conserved first and last residue. A D gene is named only where the DNA matches it firmly. Expanded clones get a size class; other rows say once, few or many, or leave the size out.

. TRBJ2-1 TRBV5-1 . CASSTLNGNEQFF TGCGCCAGCAGCACGCTGAACGGGAATGAGCAGTTCTTC
. TRBJ1-1 TRBV19 TRBD1 CASKTGVEMNTEAFF TGTGCCAGCAAGACAGGGGTGGAGATGAACACTGAAGCTTTCTTT
. TRBJ1-6 TRBV5-6 . CASSLIAGNSPLHF TGTGCCAGCAGCTTGATCGCGGGGAATTCACCCCTCCACTTT
once TRBJ2-2 TRBV9 . CASSVVSHPNTGELFF TGTGCCAGCAGCGTAGTAAGCCACCCGAACACCGGGGAGCTGTTTTTT
. TRBJ1-2 TRBV28 TRBD1 CASSYWTGGGGYTF TGTGCCAGCAGTTATTGGACAGGTGGTGGCGGCTACACCTTC
. TRBJ2-7 TRBV19 . CASSIDSFYEQYF TGTGCCAGTAGTATCGACAGCTTCTACGAGCAGTACTTC
few TRBJ1-2 TRBV20-1 . CSAYNYGYTF TGCAGTGCCTACAACTATGGCTACACCTTC
. TRBJ1-3 TRBV30 . CAWSVGTMESGNTIYF TGTGCCTGGAGTGTAGGCACGATGGAGTCTGGAAACACCATATATTTT
. TRBJ2-3 TRBV30 . CAWGKEQRTDTQYF TGTGCCTGGGGGAAGGAGCAGCGGACAGATACGCAGTATTTT
. TRBJ2-3 TRBV5-4 TRBD2 CASSRQGEGRSTDTQYF TGTGCCAGCAGCAGGCAAGGGGAGGGCCGAAGCACAGATACGCAGTATTTT
. TRBJ2-5 TRBV28 . CASSLAGVGKTQYF TGTGCCAGCAGTTTAGCAGGGGTAGGAAAGACCCAGTACTTC
. TRBJ1-1 TRBV4-3 . CASSLARGTEAFF TGCGCCAGCAGCCTAGCCAGGGGTACTGAAGCTTTCTTT
. TRBJ1-1 TRBV29-1 . CSVDRPQALGAFF TGCAGCGTTGACCGACCACAGGCACTCGGGGCTTTCTTT
. TRBJ2-5 TRBV5-8 . CASSEMRGIETQYF TGTGCCAGCAGCGAGATGCGGGGAATAGAGACCCAGTACTTC
few TRBJ1-2 TRBV28 . CASSFTGTRSGYTF TGTGCCAGCAGTTTCACCGGGACTAGGTCGGGCTACACCTTC
few TRBJ1-2 TRBV29-1 . CTAGQGPAYGYTF TGCACCGCCGGGCAGGGCCCCGCCTATGGCTACACCTTC
. TRBJ2-3 TRBV30 . CAWSKTATSTDTQYF TGTGCCTGGAGTAAAACAGCAACTAGCACAGATACGCAGTATTTT
. TRBJ2-7 TRBV5-1 . CASSLAPGEEQYF TGCGCCAGCAGCTTGGCGCCGGGGGAGGAGCAGTACTTC
. TRBJ1-1 TRBV27 . CASSLGRDVITEAFF TGTGCCAGCAGTTTAGGTCGGGATGTTATCACTGAAGCTTTCTTT
. TRBJ2-1 TRBV12-3/TRBV12-4 . CASGTLSYNEQFF TGTGCCAGCGGGACATTATCCTACAATGAGCAGTTCTTC
. TRBJ2-3 TRBV7-9 TRBD1 CASSGTGSTDTQYF TGTGCCAGCAGCGGGACAGGTTCCACAGATACGCAGTATTTT
. TRBJ1-4 TRBV30 . CAWAPGAGLEEKLFF TGTGCCTGGGCGCCAGGGGCCGGCCTAGAGGAAAAACTGTTTTTT
. TRBJ1-6 TRBV28 . CASESPSLRPGEGNSPLHF TGTGCCAGCGAGTCCCCATCGCTCCGTCCGGGCGAGGGTAATTCACCCCTCCACTTT
. TRBJ2-1 TRBV11-2 TRBD2 CASSGTSGRPESSYNEQFF TGTGCCAGCAGCGGGACTAGCGGGAGGCCTGAAAGCTCCTACAATGAGCAGTTCTTC
. TRBJ1-5 TRBV12-3/TRBV12-4 . CASSKQGNEPQHF TGTGCCAGCAGCAAACAGGGTAACGAGCCCCAGCATTTT
. TRBJ2-3 TRBV19 TRBD1 CASSRDTGTGGRKRTDTQYF TGTGCCAGTTCCCGCGATACCGGGACAGGGGGCCGTAAGCGAACAGATACGCAGTATTTT
. TRBJ1-6 TRBV5-4 . CASSLGSEGRNSPLHF TGTGCCAGCAGCTTGGGAAGTGAGGGCAGAAATTCACCCCTCCACTTT
few TRBJ2-5 TRBV4-3 . CASSQHRAETQYF TGCGCCAGCAGCCAGCACAGGGCGGAGACCCAGTACTTC
. TRBJ1-5 TRBV24-1 TRBD1 CATSDGRGPNQPQHF TGTGCCACCAGTGATGGCAGGGGGCCCAATCAGCCCCAGCATTTT
. TRBJ2-3 TRBV7-2 TRBD1 CASSFQGTGGTDTQYF TGTGCCAGCAGCTTCCAGGGGACAGGGGGCACAGATACGCAGTATTTT
. TRBJ2-5 TRBV10-3 . CAIAGQYQETQYF TGTGCCATTGCGGGACAGTACCAAGAGACCCAGTACTTC
. TRBJ2-2 TRBV4-1 TRBD1 CASSPMTGYTGELFF TGCGCCAGCAGCCCGATGACAGGGTACACCGGGGAGCTGTTTTTT
. TRBJ1-1 TRBV28 . CASSYRYTEAFF TGTGCCAGCAGTTACCGGTACACTGAAGCTTTCTTT